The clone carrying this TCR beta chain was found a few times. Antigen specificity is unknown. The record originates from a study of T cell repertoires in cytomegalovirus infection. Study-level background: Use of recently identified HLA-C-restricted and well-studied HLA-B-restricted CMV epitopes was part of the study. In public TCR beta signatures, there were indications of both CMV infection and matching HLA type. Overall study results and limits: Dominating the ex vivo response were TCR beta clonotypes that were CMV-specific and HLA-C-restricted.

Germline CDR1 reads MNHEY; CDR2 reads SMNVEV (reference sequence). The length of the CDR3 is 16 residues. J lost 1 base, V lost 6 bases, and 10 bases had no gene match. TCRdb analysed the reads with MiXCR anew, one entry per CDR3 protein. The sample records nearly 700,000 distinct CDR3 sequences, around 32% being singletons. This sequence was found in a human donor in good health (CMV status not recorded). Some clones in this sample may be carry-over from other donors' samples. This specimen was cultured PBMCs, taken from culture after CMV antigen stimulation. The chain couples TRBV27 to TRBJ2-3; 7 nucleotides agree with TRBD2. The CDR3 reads CASRSRGGGGTDTQYF. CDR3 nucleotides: TGTGCCAGCAGATCGCGAGGCGGGGGTGGCACAGATACGCAGTATTTT.